A single sample gave rise to the 3 T cell receptor beta chains below, sequenced in a study of T cells in Graves' hyperthyroidism and ophthalmopathy. Amplified TCR beta CDR3 regions came from RNA transcripts. The HTBI primer set served for first-round RT-PCR of the TCR CDR3. Each CDR3 protein gets one entry after TCRdb re-called the multiplex PCR reads with MiXCR. The table lists 500,000 to 750,000 distinct CDR3 sequences, 15% to 19% of them singletons. The sample consisted of blood. The receptor set was obtained from a woman in her 30s with Graves' hyperthyroidism.

In this sample, this clonotype turned up many times. J is TRBJ1-1 and V is TRBV20-1; a possible D gene is TRBD1 (6 bases). The CDR3 loop spans 15 amino acids. From germline, CDR1 is DFQATT and CDR2 SNEGSKA (reference sequence). The germline V and J ends were trimmed by 2 bases and 0 bases, with 13 bases remaining between them. The CDR3 here is CSARTPGQMNTEAFF. In DNA, the CDR3 is TGCAGTGCTAGAACCCCCGGACAGATGAACACTGAAGCTTTCTTT.

This clonotype was observed at least ten times. The chain links TRBV7-2 to TRBJ2-3, with D tentatively TRBD2 (6 bases). The germline CDR1 and CDR2 sequences are SGHTA and FQGNSA. V was pared by 2 bases and J by 6 bases, with 21 bases between. This CDR3 spans 17 amino acids. CDR3 in amino acids: CASSLKFLGGGGDTQYF. CDR3 DNA: TGTGCCAGCAGCTTAAAGTTTCTTGGGGGAGGCGGGGATACGCAGTATTTT. The full variable domain, rest sourced from reference TRBV7-2 and TRBJ2-3, is GAGVSQSPSNKVTEKGKDVELRCDPISGHTALYWYRQSLGQGLEFLIYFQGNSAPDKSGLPSDRFSAERTGGSVSTLTIQRTQQEDSAVYLCASSLKFLGGGGDTQYFGPGTRLTVL.

This clonotype has at least ten counts. The rearrangement joins TRBV30 to TRBJ2-7; 10 nucleotides line up with TRBD2. This CDR3 contains 16 residues. V shed 0 bases and J 0 bases; nucleotides not matched to a gene: 5. Germline V gene data show CDR1 as GTSNPN and CDR2 as SVGIG (reference sequence). The CDR3 nucleotides read TGTGCCTGGAGTGTACGACTAGCGGGTTCCTCCTACGAGCAGTACTTC. Translating it yields CAWSVRLAGSSYEQYF.